This TCR beta chain stems from a study of T cell responses to AZD1222 COVID-19 vaccine. Assay used: immunoSEQ multiplex PCR; TCRdb lists only in-frame clones, some missing. The sample lists 110,000 or so clones, around 89% seen once, with 3.5% in the top ten. Study results and limitations: Clonal diversity was possibly underestimated, and the donors were mostly white British, with more females.

Comments on this clone: Antigen unknown.

Trimming cost V 5 bases and J 2 bases; bases outside gene matches: 10. Germline lookup yields CDR1 SGHVS and CDR2 FQNEAQ. The CDR3 extends over 16 amino acids. Source: peripheral blood, taken 28 days after the second AZD1222 dose. The receptor comes from an adult who received the AZD1222 COVID-19 vaccine. V usage is TRBV7-8 and J usage is TRBJ2-7, with 9 bases matching TRBD2. The chain's CDR3 is CASSGSIAGDTYEQYF. CDR3 sequence (DNA): TGTGCCAGCAGCGGAAGCATAGCGGGGGACACCTACGAGCAGTACTTC. Full variable domain (remainder filled in from reference TRBV7-8 and TRBJ2-7): GAGVSQSPRYKVAKRGQDVALRCDPISGHVSLFWYQQALGQGPEFLTYFQNEAQLDKSGLPSDRFFAERPEGSVSTLKIQRTQQEDSAVYLCASSGSIAGDTYEQYFGPGTRLTVT.